A single sample is the source of the 2 T cell receptor beta chains below, sequenced in a study of blood T cell repertoires in COVID-19. Assay: immunoSEQ multiplex PCR; the TCRdb copy retains only in-frame clones and omits some. This table has some 23,000 clones, 80% appearing once. Source material: peripheral blood. Receptors originate from a woman aged 80 or over with acute or convalescent COVID-19.

The genes are TRBV9 and TRBJ2-1; 9 bases agree with TRBD2. Trimming at V came to 2 bases and at J to 7 bases, leaving 13 bases not matched to a gene. The CDR3 spans 17 residues. Germline V lookup: CDR1 SGDLS, CDR2 YYNGEE. In DNA, the CDR3 is TGTGCCAGCAGCGTGGAGGCTAGCGGGGTGACGGGGAATGAGCAGTTCTTC. As protein: CASSVEASGVTGNEQFF.

The DNA for the CDR3 is TGCGCCAGCAGCCAAGGCGAACAGGCAAACTATGGCTACACCTTC. This gives the protein CASSQGEQANYGYTF. V and J are TRBV4-1 and TRBJ1-2; D perhaps matches TRBD1 (5 bases). Germline CDR1 reads MGHRA; CDR2 reads YSYEKL. The CDR3 totals 15 residues. V lost 1 base to trimming and J lost 2 bases, with 11 bases between them.